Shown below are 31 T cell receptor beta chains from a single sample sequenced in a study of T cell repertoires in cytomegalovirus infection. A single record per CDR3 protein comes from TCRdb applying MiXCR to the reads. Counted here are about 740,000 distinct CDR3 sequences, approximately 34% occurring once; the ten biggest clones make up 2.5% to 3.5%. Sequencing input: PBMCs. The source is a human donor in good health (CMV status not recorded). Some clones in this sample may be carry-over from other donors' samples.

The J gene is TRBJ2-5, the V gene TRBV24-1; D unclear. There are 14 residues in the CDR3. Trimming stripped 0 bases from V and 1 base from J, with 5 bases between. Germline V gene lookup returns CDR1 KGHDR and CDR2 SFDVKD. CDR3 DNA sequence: TGTGCCACCAGTGATTTGCCTACCCAAGAGACCCAGTACTTC. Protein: CATSDLPTQETQYF.

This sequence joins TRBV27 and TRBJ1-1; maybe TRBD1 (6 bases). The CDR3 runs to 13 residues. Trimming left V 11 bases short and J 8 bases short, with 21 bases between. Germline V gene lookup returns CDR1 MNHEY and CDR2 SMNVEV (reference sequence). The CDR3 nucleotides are TGTGCCTCTGGACGGACAGCAGGCGAAGAAGCTTTCTTT. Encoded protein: CASGRTAGEEAFF.

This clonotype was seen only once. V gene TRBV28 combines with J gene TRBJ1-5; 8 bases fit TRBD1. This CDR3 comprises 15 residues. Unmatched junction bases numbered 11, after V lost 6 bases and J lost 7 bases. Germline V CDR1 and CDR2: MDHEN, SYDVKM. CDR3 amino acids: CASRTGTGRGQPQHF. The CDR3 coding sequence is TGTGCCAGCAGGACCGGGACAGGAAGGGGCCAGCCCCAGCATTTT. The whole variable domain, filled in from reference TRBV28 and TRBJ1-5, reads DVKVTQSSRYLVKRTGEKVFLECVQDMDHENMFWYRQDPGLGLRLIYFSYDVKMKEKGDIPEGYSVSREKKERFSLILESASTNQTSMYLCASRTGTGRGQPQHFGDGTRLSIL.

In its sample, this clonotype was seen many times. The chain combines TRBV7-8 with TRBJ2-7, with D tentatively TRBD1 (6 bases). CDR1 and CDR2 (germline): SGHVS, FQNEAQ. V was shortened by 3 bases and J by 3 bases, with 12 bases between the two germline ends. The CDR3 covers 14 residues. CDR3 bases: TGTGCCAGCAGCTTGACGACAGGACGCTACGAGCAGTACTTC. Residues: CASSLTTGRYEQYF.

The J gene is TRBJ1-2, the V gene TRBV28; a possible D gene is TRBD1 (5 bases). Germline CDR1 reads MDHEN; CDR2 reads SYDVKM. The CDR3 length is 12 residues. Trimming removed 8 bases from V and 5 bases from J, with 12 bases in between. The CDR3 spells CASVAGIYGYTF. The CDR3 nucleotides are TGTGCCAGCGTGGCAGGGATATATGGCTACACCTTC.

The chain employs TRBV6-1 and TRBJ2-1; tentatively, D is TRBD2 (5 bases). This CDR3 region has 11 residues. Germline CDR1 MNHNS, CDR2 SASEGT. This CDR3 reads CARGNGASQFF. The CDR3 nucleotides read TGTGCTAGAGGGAATGGCGCTTCGCAGTTCTTC.

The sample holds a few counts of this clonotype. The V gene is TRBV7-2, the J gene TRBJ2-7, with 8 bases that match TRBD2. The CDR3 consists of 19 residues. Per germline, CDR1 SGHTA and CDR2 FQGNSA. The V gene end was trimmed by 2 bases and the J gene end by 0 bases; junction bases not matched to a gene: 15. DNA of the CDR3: TGTGCCAGCAGCTTAAGGCGGGAGGATTCCCCCCCAAGCTCCTACGAGCAGTACTTC. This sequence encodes CASSLRREDSPPSSYEQYF.

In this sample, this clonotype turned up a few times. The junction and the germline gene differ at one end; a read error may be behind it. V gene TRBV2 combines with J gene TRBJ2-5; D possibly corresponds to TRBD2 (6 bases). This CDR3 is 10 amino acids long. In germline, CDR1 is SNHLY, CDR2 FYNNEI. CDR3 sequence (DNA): TGTGCCAGCACCGACGGGACTTATGACTTC. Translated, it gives CASTDGTYDF.

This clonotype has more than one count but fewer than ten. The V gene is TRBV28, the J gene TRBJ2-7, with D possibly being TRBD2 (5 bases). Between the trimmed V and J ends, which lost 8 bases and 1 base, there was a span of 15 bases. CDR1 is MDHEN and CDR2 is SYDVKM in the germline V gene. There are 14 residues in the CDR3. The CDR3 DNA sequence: TGTGCCAGCTGCCGGGCAGGAGGTTCCTACGAGCAGTACTTC. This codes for CASCRAGGSYEQYF.

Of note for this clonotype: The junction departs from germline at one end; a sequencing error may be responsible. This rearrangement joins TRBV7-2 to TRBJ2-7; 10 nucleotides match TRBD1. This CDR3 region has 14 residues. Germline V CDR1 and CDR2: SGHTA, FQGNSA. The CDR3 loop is CASRRRDRGYEKYF. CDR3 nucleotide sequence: TGTGCCAGCAGACGCCGGGACAGGGGCTACGAGAAGTACTTC.

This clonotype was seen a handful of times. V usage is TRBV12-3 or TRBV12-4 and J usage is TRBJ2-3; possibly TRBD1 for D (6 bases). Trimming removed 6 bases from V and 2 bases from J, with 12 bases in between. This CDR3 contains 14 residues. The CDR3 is CASRRGTFTDTQYF. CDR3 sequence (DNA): TGTGCCAGCAGGAGGGGGACCTTCACAGATACGCAGTATTTT.

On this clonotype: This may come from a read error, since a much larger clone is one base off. The CDR3 region has the DNA TGTGCCAGCAGCTTAGGAAGTGGGCGAACAGAGACGCAGTATTTT. As protein: CASSLGSGRTETQYF. The chain carries TRBV11-2 and TRBJ2-3; D is unresolved. This CDR3 is 15 amino acids long. Germline lookup yields CDR1 SGHAT and CDR2 FQNNGV.

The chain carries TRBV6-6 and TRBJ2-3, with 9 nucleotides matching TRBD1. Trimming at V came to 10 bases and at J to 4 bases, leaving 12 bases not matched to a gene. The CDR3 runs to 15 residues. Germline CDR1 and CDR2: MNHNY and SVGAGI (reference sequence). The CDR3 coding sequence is TGTGCCAACAAAAAGGGACAGGGAGGCGCAGATACGCAGTATTTT. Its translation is CANKKGQGGADTQYF.

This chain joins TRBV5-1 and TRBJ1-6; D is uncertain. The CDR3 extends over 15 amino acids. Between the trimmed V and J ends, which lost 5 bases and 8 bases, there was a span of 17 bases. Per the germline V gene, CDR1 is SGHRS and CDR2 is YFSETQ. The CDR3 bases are TGCGCCAGCAGGTCCGGCCCTGGTGTGTATTCACCCCTCCACTTT. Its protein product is CASRSGPGVYSPLHF.

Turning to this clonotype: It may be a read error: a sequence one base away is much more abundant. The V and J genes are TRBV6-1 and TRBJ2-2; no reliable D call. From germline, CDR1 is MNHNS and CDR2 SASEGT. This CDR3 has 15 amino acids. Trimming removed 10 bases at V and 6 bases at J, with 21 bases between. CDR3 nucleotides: TGTGCCATCAGGTCAGGTGCGAACACCGCCGGGGAGCTGTTTTTT. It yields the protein CAIRSGANTAGELFF.

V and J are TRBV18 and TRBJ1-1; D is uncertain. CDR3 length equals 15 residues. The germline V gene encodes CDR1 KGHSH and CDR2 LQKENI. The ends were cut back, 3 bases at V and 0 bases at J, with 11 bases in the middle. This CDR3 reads CASSPAGHMNTEAFF. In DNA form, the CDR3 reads TGTGCCAGCTCACCGGCTGGCCACATGAACACTGAAGCTTTCTTT.

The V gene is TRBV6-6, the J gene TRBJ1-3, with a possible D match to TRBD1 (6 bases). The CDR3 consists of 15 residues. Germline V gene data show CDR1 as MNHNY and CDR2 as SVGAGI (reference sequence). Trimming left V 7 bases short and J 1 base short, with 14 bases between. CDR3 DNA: TGTGCCAGCACCAGATCAGGACAGTCTGGAAACACCATATATTTT. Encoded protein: CASTRSGQSGNTIYF.

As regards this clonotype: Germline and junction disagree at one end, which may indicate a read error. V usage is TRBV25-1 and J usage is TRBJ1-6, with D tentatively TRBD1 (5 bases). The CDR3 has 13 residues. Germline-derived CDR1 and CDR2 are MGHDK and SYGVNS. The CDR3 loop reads CASSQGSSSPLLF. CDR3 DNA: TGTGCCAGCAGTCAGGGCTCAAGCTCACCCCTCCTCTTT.

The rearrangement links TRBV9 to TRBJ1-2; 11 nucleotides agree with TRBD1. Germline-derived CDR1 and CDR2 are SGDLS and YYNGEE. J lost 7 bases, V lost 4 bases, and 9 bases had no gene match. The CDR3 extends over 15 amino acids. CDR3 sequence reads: CASSFGTGGGGGYTF. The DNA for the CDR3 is TGTGCCAGCAGCTTTGGGACAGGGGGTGGTGGTGGCTACACCTTC.

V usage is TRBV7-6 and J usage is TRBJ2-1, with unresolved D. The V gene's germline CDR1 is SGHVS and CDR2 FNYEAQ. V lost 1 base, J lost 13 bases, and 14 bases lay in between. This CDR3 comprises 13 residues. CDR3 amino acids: CASSLDLLALQFF. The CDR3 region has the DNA TGTGCCAGCAGCTTAGATCTACTGGCCTTACAGTTCTTC. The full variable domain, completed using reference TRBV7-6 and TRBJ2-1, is GAGVSQSPRYKVTKRGQDVALRCDPISGHVSLYWYRQALGQGPEFLTYFNYEAQQDKSGLPNDRFSAERPEGSISTLTIQRTEQRDSAMYRCASSLDLLALQFFGPGTRLTVL.

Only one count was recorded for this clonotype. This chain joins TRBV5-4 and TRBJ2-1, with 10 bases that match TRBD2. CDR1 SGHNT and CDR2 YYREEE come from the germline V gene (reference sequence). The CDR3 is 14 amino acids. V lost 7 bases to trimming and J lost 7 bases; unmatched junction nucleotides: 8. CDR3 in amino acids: CASAHSGRFNEQFF. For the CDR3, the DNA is TGTGCCAGCGCCCATAGCGGGAGGTTTAATGAGCAGTTCTTC. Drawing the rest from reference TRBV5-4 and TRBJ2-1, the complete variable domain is ETGVTQSPTHLIKTRGQQVTLRCSSQSGHNTVSWYQQALGQGPQFIFQYYREEENGRGNFPPRFSGLQFPNYSSELNVNALELDDSALYLCASAHSGRFNEQFFGPGTRLTVL.

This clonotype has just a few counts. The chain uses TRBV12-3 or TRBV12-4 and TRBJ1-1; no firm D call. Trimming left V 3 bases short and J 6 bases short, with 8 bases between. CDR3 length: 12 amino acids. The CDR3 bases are TGTGCCAGCAGTTTGTCAGGCCCTGAAGCTTTCTTT. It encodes CASSLSGPEAFF.

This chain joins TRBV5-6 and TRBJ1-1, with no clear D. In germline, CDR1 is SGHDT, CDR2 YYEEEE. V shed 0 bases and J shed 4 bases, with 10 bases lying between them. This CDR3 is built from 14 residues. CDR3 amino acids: CASSLGVSGTEAFF. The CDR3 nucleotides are TGTGCCAGCAGCTTGGGGGTAAGCGGCACTGAAGCTTTCTTT. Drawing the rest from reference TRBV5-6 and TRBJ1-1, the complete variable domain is DAGVTQSPTHLIKTRGQQVTLRCSPKSGHDTVSWYQQALGQGPQFIFQYYEEEERQRGNFPDRFSGHQFPNYSSELNVNALLLGDSALYLCASSLGVSGTEAFFGQGTRLTVV.

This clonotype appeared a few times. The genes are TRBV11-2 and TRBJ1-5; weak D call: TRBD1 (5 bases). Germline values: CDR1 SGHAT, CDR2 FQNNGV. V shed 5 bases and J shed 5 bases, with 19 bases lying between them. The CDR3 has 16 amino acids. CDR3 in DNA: TGTGCCAGCAGCCCTGGGGGTCTGACTGACCATCAGCCCCAGCATTTT. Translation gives CASSPGGLTDHQPQHF.

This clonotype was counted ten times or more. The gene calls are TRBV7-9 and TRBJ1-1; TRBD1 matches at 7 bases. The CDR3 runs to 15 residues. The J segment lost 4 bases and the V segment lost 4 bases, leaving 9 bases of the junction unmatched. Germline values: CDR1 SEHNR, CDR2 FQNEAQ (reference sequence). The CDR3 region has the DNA TGTGCCAGCAGCTCGAGAAGGGGGCGGTCCACTGAAGCTTTCTTT. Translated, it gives CASSSRRGRSTEAFF.

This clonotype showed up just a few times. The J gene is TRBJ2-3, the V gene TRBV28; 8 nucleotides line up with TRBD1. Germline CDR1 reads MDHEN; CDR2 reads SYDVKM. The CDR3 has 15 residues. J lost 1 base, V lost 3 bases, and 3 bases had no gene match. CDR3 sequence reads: CASSFTGGGTDTQYF. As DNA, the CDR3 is TGTGCCAGCAGTTTTACAGGGGGTGGCACAGATACGCAGTATTTT.

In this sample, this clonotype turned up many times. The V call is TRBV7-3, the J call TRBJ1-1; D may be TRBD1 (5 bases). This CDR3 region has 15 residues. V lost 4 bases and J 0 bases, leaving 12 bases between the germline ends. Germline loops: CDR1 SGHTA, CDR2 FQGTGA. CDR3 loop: CASSSAQGMNTEAFF. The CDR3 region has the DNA TGTGCCAGCAGCTCAGCGCAGGGCATGAACACTGAAGCTTTCTTT.

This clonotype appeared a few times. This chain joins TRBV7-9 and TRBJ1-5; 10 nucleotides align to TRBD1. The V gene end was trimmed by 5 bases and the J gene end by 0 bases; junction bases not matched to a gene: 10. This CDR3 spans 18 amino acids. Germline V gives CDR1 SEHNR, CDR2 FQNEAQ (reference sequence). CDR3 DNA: TGTGCCAGCAGCGGGGACAGGGGCGGAGGTTATAGCAATCAGCCCCAGCATTTT. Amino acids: CASSGDRGGGYSNQPQHF.

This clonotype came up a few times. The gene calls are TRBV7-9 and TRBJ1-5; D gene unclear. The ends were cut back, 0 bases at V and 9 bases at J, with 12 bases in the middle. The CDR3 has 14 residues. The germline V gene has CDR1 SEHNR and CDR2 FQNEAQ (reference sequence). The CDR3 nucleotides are TGTGCCAGCAGCTTAGCGGGCAGCCCAGGGCCCCAGCATTTT. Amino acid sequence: CASSLAGSPGPQHF. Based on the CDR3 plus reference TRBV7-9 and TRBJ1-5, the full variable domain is DTGVSQNPRHKITKRGQNVTFRCDPISEHNRLYWYRQTLGQGPEFLTYFQNEAQLEKSRLLSDRFSAERPKGSFSTLEIQRTEQGDSAMYLCASSLAGSPGPQHFGDGTRLSIL.

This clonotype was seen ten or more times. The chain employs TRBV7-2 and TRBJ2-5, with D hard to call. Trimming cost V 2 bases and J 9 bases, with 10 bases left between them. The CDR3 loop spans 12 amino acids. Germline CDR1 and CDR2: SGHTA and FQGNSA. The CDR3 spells CASSLIIGSQYF. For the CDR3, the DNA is TGTGCCAGCAGCTTAATTATCGGTTCCCAGTACTTC.

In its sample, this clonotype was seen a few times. CDR3 bases: TGTGCCACTAAGGCTGACAGAATAACCTACGAGCAGTACTTC. Its translation: CATKADRITYEQYF. The V call is TRBV2, the J call TRBJ2-7; tentatively, D is TRBD1 (5 bases). The CDR3 loop spans 14 amino acids. Trimming cost V 10 bases and J 2 bases, with 18 bases left between them. The germline V gene has CDR1 SNHLY and CDR2 FYNNEI.